This T cell receptor beta chain is from a study of Graves' ophthalmopathy and Graves' hyperthyroidism. Researchers took RNA transcripts and amplified TCR beta CDR3 regions from them. RT-PCR in the first round used HTBI primers; a second-round multiplex PCR followed. One entry per CDR3 protein, called by TCRdb with MiXCR from the multiplex PCR reads. The profile covers approximately 700,000 distinct CDR3 sequences, with 40% appearing a single time and 44% taken by the ten largest. As the starting material, around 9.1 ml of fresh peripheral blood yielded the PBMCs. In its sample, this clonotype was seen many times. V lost 4 bases and J 7 bases, leaving 13 bases between the germline ends. The CDR3 length is 13 residues. Germline CDR1 is ENHRY and CDR2 is SYGVKD.

Sequences were obtained from peripheral blood. The rearrangement uses TRBV10-3 and TRBJ1-1; no reliable D call. The origin of this receptor is an adult man with Graves' ophthalmopathy. This CDR3 is CAISGGFEVEAFF. The CDR3 bases are TGTGCCATCAGTGGCGGGTTTGAGGTTGAAGCTTTCTTT.